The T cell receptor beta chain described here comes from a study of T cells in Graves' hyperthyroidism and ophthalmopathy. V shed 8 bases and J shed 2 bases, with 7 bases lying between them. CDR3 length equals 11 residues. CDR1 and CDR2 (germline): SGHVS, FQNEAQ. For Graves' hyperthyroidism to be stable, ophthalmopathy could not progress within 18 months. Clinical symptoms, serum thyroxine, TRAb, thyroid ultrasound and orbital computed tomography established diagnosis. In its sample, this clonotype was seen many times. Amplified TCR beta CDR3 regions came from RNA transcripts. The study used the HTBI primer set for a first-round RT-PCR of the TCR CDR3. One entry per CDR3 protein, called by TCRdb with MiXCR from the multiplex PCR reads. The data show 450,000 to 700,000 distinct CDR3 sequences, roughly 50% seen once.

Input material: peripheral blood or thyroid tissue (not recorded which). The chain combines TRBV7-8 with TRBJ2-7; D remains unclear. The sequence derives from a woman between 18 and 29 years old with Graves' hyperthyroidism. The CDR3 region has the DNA TGTGCCAGCGTTTCTACCTACGAGCAGTACTTC. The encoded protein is CASVSTYEQYF.